The 21 T cell receptor beta chains below come from one sample, sequenced in a study of T cell changes during pregnancy in multiple sclerosis. Produced via immunoSEQ multiplex PCR; TCRdb's table is partial and in-frame only. The sample includes 30,000 to 40,000 clones, 70% to 90% of them seen just once. The sample consisted of CD4+ T cells from peripheral blood mononuclear cells, taken before pregnancy. The receptors were sampled from a female donor with multiple sclerosis, enrolled in a pregnancy study.

The V and J genes are TRBV18 and TRBJ2-5; D may be TRBD2 (5 bases). This CDR3 comprises 15 residues. Between the trimmed V and J ends, which lost 3 bases and 1 base, there was a span of 12 bases. Germline V CDR1 and CDR2: KGHSH, LQKENI. The CDR3 DNA is TGTGCCAGCTCACCTCAGGCGGGTACCCAAGAGACCCAGTACTTC. It translates to CASSPQAGTQETQYF.

This sequence joins TRBV18 and TRBJ1-2, with unresolved D. The CDR3 runs 14 residues. Germline V lookup: CDR1 KGHSH, CDR2 LQKENI. Trimming left V 5 bases short and J 4 bases short, with 14 bases between. This CDR3 is CASSKGVDFYGYTF. Here the CDR3 DNA reads TGTGCCAGCTCAAAAGGTGTCGACTTCTATGGCTACACCTTC. Full variable domain (outside the CDR3, taken from reference TRBV18 and TRBJ1-2): NAGVMQNPRHLVRRRGQEARLRCSPMKGHSHVYWYRQLPEEGLKFMVYLQKENIIDESGMPKERFSAEFPKEGPSILRIQQVVRGDSAAYFCASSKGVDFYGYTFGSGTRLTVV.

The J gene is TRBJ2-3, the V gene TRBV7-6; no clear D gene. Trimming cost V 5 bases and J 3 bases, with 6 bases left between them. The CDR3 covers 12 residues. From germline, CDR1 is SGHVS and CDR2 FNYEAQ. The chain's CDR3 is CASSTYTDTQYF. DNA of the CDR3: TGTGCCAGCAGCACCTATACAGATACGCAGTATTTT.

The chain couples TRBV5-4 to TRBJ2-7; 9 bases are shared with TRBD2. V trimming: 5 bases; J trimming: 4 bases; junction bases outside the gene matches: 1. The CDR3 extends over 12 amino acids. From germline, CDR1 is SGHNT and CDR2 YYREEE (reference sequence). CDR3 in amino acids: CASSSGGYEQYF. As DNA, the CDR3 is TGTGCCAGCAGTAGCGGGGGTTACGAGCAGTACTTC.

V gene TRBV4-1 combines with J gene TRBJ1-4; 8 positions match TRBD1. The CDR3 runs 16 residues. Germline V gene data show CDR1 as MGHRA and CDR2 as YSYEKL. V gave up 1 base and J gave up 8 bases; unmatched junction bases: 9. The CDR3 bases are TGCGCCAGCAGCCAAGTTGGTATCAGGGGGCAGGAAAAACTGTTTTTT. Translation gives CASSQVGIRGQEKLFF.

The V call is TRBV7-2, the J call TRBJ1-3; a possible D gene is TRBD1 (5 bases). The ends were cut back, 1 base at V and 0 bases at J, with 16 bases in the middle. The CDR3 consists of 18 residues. Looked up from germline, CDR1 is SGHTA and CDR2 is FQGNSA. The CDR3 protein is CASSLVPAGKGSGNTIYF. As DNA, the CDR3 is TGTGCCAGCAGCTTAGTCCCGGCAGGGAAAGGCTCTGGAAACACCATATATTTT.

This clone occurred once. The V gene is TRBV7-9, the J gene TRBJ1-1; 8 bases are a match to TRBD1. The V and J ends lost 9 bases and 0 bases, in that order; junction bases with no gene match: 6. Germline assignment: CDR1 SEHNR and CDR2 FQNEAQ (reference sequence). The CDR3 spans 14 residues. CDR3 in DNA: TGTGCCAGGGACAGGGCCTTCCTGAACACTGAAGCTTTCTTT. It yields the protein CARDRAFLNTEAFF.

The count of this clone is one. The V and J genes are TRBV4-1 and TRBJ1-1; TRBD1 matches at 8 bases. This CDR3 comprises 16 residues. Germline assignment: CDR1 MGHRA and CDR2 YSYEKL. V lost 1 base and J lost 7; bases outside the gene matches: 11. In DNA, the CDR3 is TGCGCCAGCAGCCAAGGGTGGGCCAGGGGGCTTGGTGAAGCTTTCTTT. This gives the protein CASSQGWARGLGEAFF.

This clone was recorded only once. V and J are TRBV5-1 and TRBJ2-2, with D perhaps TRBD1 (6 bases). The V gene lost 3 bases and the J gene lost 0 bases, with 9 bases spanning the gap. Germline-derived CDR1 and CDR2 are SGHRS and YFSETQ. This CDR3 contains 15 residues. The CDR3 DNA follows: TGCGCCAGCAGCTCACAGGGTACGAACACCGGGGAGCTGTTTTTT. Its protein is CASSSQGTNTGELFF.

The rearrangement uses TRBV10-3 and TRBJ2-3, with D tentatively TRBD1 (5 bases). This CDR3 spans 14 amino acids. Trimming cost V 3 bases and J 8 bases, with 15 bases left between them. The germline CDR1 and CDR2 sequences are ENHRY and SYGVKD. In nucleotides, the CDR3 is TGTGCCATCAGTGATTACCTCGAGCAGGGTACGCAGTATTTT. Translating it yields CAISDYLEQGTQYF.

The genes are TRBV10-1 and TRBJ2-5; 10 bases align to TRBD1. The CDR3 spans 15 residues. Per germline, CDR1 WNHNN and CDR2 SYGVQD (reference sequence). V was clipped by 0 bases and J by 10 bases; unmatched bases: 8. This CDR3 reads CASSESRFGTGVQYF. The CDR3 DNA reads as TGCGCCAGCAGTGAGTCCCGGTTCGGGACAGGGGTCCAGTACTTC.

The chain is built from TRBV11-2 and TRBJ1-1, with 9 bases matching TRBD1. There are 14 residues in the CDR3. V lost 7 bases, J lost 6 bases, and 9 bases stayed unmatched. In germline, CDR1 is SGHAT, CDR2 FQNNGV. This CDR3 reads CASKGTGKWAEAFF. The CDR3 coding sequence is TGTGCCAGCAAGGGGACAGGGAAATGGGCTGAAGCTTTCTTT.

This clone was detected only once. The rearrangement links TRBV7-8 to TRBJ2-1; no clear D gene. V dropped 5 bases and J dropped 5 bases, with 10 bases sitting between them. Germline lookup yields CDR1 SGHVS and CDR2 FQNEAQ. This CDR3 has 13 amino acids. For the CDR3, the DNA is TGTGCCAGCAGCATAACATATGACAATGAGCAGTTCTTC. Its translation is CASSITYDNEQFF.

The chain carries TRBV10-3 and TRBJ1-5, with unresolved D. Germline assignment: CDR1 ENHRY and CDR2 SYGVKD. V was cut by 6 bases and J by 0 bases, with 3 bases left in between. The CDR3 loop spans 12 amino acids. The CDR3 spells CAISNSNQPQHF. The CDR3 DNA follows: TGTGCCATCAGCAATAGCAATCAGCCCCAGCATTTT.

The V gene is TRBV5-5, the J gene TRBJ1-4, with D maybe TRBD1 (5 bases). Germline CDR1 is SGHKS and CDR2 is YYEKEE (reference sequence). Trimming pared 0 bases from V and 8 bases from J, leaving 17 bases between. The CDR3 runs 16 residues. CDR3 loop: CASSLGLVGAGEKLFF. The DNA for the CDR3 is TGTGCCAGCAGCTTGGGGTTGGTAGGGGCAGGGGAAAAACTGTTTTTT.

The chain recombines TRBV7-2 with TRBJ2-4; 9 bases agree with TRBD1. V lost 5 bases and J lost 6; bases outside the gene matches: 5. Germline values: CDR1 SGHTA, CDR2 FQGNSA. This CDR3 contains 14 residues. The CDR3 region is CASSNRGRGNIQYF. CDR3 nucleotides: TGTGCCAGCAGCAACAGGGGGCGCGGAAACATTCAGTACTTC.

This chain uses TRBV6-5 with TRBJ1-6; 8 nucleotides match TRBD1. V trimming: 6 bases; J trimming: 7 bases; junction bases outside the gene matches: 5. CDR1 and CDR2 from the germline V gene are MNHEY and SVGAGI. The CDR3 has 14 amino acids. The CDR3 region is CASRSGGQNSPLHF. CDR3 in DNA: TGTGCCAGCAGGTCAGGGGGCCAAAATTCACCCCTCCACTTT.

This rearrangement joins TRBV5-1 to TRBJ2-3; 13 nucleotides align to TRBD2. The CDR3 is 16 residues long. V trimming: 3 bases; J trimming: 4 bases; junction bases outside the gene matches: 5. The germline CDR1 and CDR2 sequences are SGHRS and YFSETQ. CDR3 sequence reads: CASSSLAGGPSDTQYF. CDR3 coding DNA: TGCGCCAGCAGCTCACTAGCGGGGGGGCCCTCAGATACGCAGTATTTT.

V is TRBV7-3 and J is TRBJ1-1; D remains unclear. CDR1 is SGHTA, CDR2 FQGTGA, per germline. Trimming shortened V by 5 bases and J by 1 base, and 8 bases separated the two germline ends. The CDR3 totals 13 residues. In DNA form, the CDR3 reads TGTGCCAGCAGCGCCCCCGGGAACACTGAAGCTTTCTTT. It specifies CASSAPGNTEAFF.

The chain links TRBV30 to TRBJ1-4, with TRBD1 as a possible D gene (6 bases). The CDR3 totals 13 residues. Germline V gene data show CDR1 as GTSNPN and CDR2 as SVGIG (reference sequence). Trimming pared 8 bases from V and 2 bases from J, leaving 12 bases between. The CDR3 nucleotides read TGTGCCATACAGGGTGCCACTAATGAAAAACTGTTTTTT. This encodes CAIQGATNEKLFF.

The V and J genes are TRBV6-1 and TRBJ2-1; 9 bases are shared with TRBD2. The J segment lost 3 bases and the V segment lost 7 bases, leaving 4 bases of the junction unmatched. This CDR3 spans 14 amino acids. Germline-derived CDR1 and CDR2 are MNHNS and SASEGT. The chain's CDR3 is CASTRTSDYNEQFF. The CDR3 DNA follows: TGTGCCAGCACGCGGACTAGCGACTACAATGAGCAGTTCTTC.